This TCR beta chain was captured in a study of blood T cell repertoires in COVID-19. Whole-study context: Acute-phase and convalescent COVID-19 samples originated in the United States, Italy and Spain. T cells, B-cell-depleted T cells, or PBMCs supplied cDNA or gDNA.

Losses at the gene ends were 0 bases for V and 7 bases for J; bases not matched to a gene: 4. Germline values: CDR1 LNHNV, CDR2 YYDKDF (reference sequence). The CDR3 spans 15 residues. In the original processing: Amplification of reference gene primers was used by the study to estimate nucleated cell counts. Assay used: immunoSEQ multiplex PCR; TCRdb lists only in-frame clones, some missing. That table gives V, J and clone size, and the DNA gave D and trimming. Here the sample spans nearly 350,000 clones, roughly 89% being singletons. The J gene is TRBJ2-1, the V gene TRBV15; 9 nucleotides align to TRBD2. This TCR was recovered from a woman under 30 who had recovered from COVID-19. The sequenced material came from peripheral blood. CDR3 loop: CATSRDSSGSNEQFF. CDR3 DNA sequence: TGTGCCACCAGCAGAGATAGTAGCGGGAGTAATGAGCAGTTCTTC.